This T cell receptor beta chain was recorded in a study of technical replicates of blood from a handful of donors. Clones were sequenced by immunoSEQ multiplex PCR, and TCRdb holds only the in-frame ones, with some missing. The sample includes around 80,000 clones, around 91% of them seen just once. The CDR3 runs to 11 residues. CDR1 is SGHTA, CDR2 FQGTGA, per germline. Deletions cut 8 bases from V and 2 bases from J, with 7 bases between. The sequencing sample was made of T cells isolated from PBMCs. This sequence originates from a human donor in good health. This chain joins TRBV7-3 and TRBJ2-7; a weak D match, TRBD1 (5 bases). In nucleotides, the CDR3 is TGTGCCAGCGACAGTACCTACGAGCAGTACTTC. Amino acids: CASDSTYEQYF.